Each of the 3 T cell receptor beta chains below was sequenced from the same sample in a study of blood T cell repertoires in COVID-19. Profiled with immunoSEQ multiplex PCR; TCRdb holds only in-frame clones, not every one. In the table there are 300,000 to 350,000 clones, 83% of which are singletons. Sequencing was performed on peripheral blood. Receptors were obtained from a man aged 25-45 years with active or convalescent COVID-19.

This clone was found a few times. The chain combines TRBV4-3 with TRBJ1-2; D is perhaps TRBD1 (6 bases). V gave up 2 bases and J gave up 1 base, with 14 bases separating them. There are 16 residues in the CDR3. The germline gives CDR1 LGHNA, CDR2 YSLEER. The CDR3 DNA reads as TGCGCCAGCAGCCAACAACAGGGTAGGGGTAACTATGGCTACACCTTC. Its translation: CASSQQQGRGNYGYTF.

This chain uses TRBV7-2 with TRBJ2-7; the D is unclear. The CDR3 has 13 residues. Germline V gene data show CDR1 as SGHTA and CDR2 as FQGNSA. V lost 3 bases and J 5 bases, leaving 11 bases between the germline ends. The CDR3 region is CASSLTFRDEQYF. CDR3 nucleotides: TGTGCCAGCAGCTTGACGTTCCGGGACGAGCAGTACTTC.

The chain carries TRBV7-7 and TRBJ1-2, with D perhaps matching TRBD1 (6 bases). The CDR3 extends over 15 amino acids. The germline CDR1 and CDR2 sequences are SSHAT and FNYEAQ (reference sequence). Trimming took 7 bases from V and 7 from J, leaving 22 bases between them. CDR3 DNA: TGTGCCAGCACCCTTTATCGCGAAACAGGGTTTGGCTACACCTTC. This gives the protein CASTLYRETGFGYTF.